This T cell receptor beta chain was captured in a study of glioma-infiltrating T cells after dendritic cell vaccination. Study context: Dendritic cell vaccination trial patients had either newly diagnosed or recurrent glioblastoma.

The V gene end was trimmed by 5 bases and the J gene end by 6 bases; junction bases not matched to a gene: 10. Germline V CDR1 and CDR2: GTSNPN, SVGIG (reference sequence). This CDR3 is built from 13 residues. The immunoSEQ assay amplified TCRB CDR3 from up to roughly 2 ug DNA. Sequencing was performed with immunoSEQ multiplex PCR; in TCRdb, only in-frame clones are kept and a portion is missing. The sample shows 50,000 to 55,000 clones, around 91% of them seen only once. The time point was: after dendritic cell vaccination, including at tumor progression/relapse. Sequencing was performed on blood, taken after dendritic cell vaccination. The V call is TRBV30, the J call TRBJ2-7, with 7 bases fitting TRBD1. This sequence was found in a human donor with glioblastoma. The CDR3 is CAWGGQLWGEQYF. CDR3 nucleotide sequence: TGTGCCTGGGGGGGACAGTTATGGGGCGAGCAGTACTTC.